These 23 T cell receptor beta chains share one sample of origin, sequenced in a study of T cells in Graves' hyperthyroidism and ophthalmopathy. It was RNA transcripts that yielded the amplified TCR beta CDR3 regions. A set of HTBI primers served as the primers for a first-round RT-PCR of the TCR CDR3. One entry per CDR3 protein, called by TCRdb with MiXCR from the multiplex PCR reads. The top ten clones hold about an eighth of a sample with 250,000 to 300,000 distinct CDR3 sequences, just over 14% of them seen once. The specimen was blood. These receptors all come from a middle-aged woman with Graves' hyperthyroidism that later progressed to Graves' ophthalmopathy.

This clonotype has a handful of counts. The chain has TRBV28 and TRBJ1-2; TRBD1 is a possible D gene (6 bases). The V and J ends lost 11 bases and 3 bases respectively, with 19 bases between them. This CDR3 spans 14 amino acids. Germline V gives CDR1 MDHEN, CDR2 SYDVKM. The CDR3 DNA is TGTGCCTTATTAGGGACCGGGGGGCACTATGGCTACACCTTC. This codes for CALLGTGGHYGYTF.

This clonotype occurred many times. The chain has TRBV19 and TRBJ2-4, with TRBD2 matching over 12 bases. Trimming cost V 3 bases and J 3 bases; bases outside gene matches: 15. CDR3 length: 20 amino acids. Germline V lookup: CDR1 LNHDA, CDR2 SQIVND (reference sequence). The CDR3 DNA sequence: TGTGCCAGTAGTATGATGGTTCGACCTAGCGGGAGGGTAGGCAAAAACATTCAGTACTTC. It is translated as CASSMMVRPSGRVGKNIQYF.

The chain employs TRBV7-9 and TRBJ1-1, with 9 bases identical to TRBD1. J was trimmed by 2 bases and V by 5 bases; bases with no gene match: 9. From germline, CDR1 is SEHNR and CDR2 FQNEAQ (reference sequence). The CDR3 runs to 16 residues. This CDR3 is CASSRTGAITNTEAFF. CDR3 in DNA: TGTGCCAGCAGCCGGACAGGGGCGATAACCAACACTGAAGCTTTCTTT. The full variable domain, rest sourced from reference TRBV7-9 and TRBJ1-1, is DTGVSQNPRHKITKRGQNVTFRCDPISEHNRLYWYRQTLGQGPEFLTYFQNEAQLEKSRLLSDRFSAERPKGSFSTLEIQRTEQGDSAMYLCASSRTGAITNTEAFFGQGTRLTVV.

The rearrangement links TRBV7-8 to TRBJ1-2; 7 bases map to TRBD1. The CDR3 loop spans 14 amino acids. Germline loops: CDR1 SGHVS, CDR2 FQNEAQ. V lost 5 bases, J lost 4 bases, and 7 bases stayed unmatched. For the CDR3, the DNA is TGTGCCAGCAGCCCGAGGGACAGTAGCTATGGCTACACCTTC. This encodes CASSPRDSSYGYTF.

The CDR3: CASSSGLGYNTEAFF. For the CDR3, the DNA is TGTGCCAGCAGTTCGGGCCTGGGGTATAACACTGAAGCTTTCTTT. This chain joins TRBV12-3 or TRBV12-4 and TRBJ1-1; D is ambiguous. V lost 4 bases and J 2 bases, leaving 14 bases between the germline ends. This CDR3 contains 15 residues.

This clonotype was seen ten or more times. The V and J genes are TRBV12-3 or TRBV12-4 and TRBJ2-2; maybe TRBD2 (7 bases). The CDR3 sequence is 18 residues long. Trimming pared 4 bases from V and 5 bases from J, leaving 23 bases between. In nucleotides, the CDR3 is TGTGCCAGCAGTTCCCGGAGAGGGGGAGGGCGTCCAACCGGGGAGCTGTTTTTT. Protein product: CASSSRRGGGRPTGELFF.

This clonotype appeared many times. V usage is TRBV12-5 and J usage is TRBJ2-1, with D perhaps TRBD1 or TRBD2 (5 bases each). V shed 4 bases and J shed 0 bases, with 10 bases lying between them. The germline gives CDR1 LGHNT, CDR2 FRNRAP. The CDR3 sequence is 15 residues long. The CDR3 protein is CASGSGTSSYNEQFF. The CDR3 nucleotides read TGTGCTAGTGGTTCGGGGACCAGCTCCTACAATGAGCAGTTCTTC.

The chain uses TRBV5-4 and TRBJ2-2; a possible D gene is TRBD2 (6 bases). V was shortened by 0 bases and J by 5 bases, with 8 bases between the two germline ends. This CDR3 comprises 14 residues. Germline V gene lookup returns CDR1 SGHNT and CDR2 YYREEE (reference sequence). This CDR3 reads CASSLGRETGELFF. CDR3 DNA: TGTGCCAGCAGCTTGGGGAGGGAAACCGGGGAGCTGTTTTTT.

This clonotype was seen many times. The CDR3 loop is CASSPAGLFNEKLFF. As DNA, the CDR3 is TGTGCCAGCAGCCCTGCCGGACTTTTTAATGAAAAACTGTTTTTT. The chain links TRBV5-8 to TRBJ1-4, with no clear D. Per germline, CDR1 SGHTS and CDR2 YDEGEE. V lost 4 bases and J lost 4, with 14 bases in between. The CDR3 is made up of 15 amino acids.

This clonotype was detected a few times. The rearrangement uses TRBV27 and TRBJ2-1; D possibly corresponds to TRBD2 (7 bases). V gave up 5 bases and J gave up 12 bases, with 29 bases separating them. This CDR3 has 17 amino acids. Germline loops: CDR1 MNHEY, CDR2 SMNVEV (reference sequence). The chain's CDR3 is CASSPSRGGGLVTPQFF. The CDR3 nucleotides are TGTGCCAGCAGTCCAAGTAGGGGGGGCGGGTTAGTAACGCCGCAGTTCTTC.

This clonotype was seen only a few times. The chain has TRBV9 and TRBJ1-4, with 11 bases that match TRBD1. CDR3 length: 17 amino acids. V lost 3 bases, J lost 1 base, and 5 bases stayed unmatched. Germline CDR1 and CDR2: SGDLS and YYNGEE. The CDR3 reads CASSATGTGGTNEKLFF. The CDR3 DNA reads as TGTGCCAGCAGCGCAACCGGGACAGGGGGAACTAATGAAAAACTGTTTTTT. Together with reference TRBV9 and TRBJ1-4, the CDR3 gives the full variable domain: DSGVTQTPKHLITATGQRVTLRCSPRSGDLSVYWYQQSLDQGLQFLIQYYNGEERAKGNILERFSAQQFPDLHSELNLSSLELGDSALYFCASSATGTGGTNEKLFFGSGTQLSVL.

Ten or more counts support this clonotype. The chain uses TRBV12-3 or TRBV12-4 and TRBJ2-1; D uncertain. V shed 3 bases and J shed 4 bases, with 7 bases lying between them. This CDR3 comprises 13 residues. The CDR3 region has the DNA TGTGCCAGCAGTTTGTTGACTTACAATGAGCAGTTCTTC. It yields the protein CASSLLTYNEQFF.

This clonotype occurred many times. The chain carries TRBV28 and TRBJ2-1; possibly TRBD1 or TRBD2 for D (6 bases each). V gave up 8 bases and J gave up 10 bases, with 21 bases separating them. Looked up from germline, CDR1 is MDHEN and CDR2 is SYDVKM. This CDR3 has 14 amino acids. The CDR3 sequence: CASCPLWGAREQFF. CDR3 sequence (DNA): TGTGCCAGCTGTCCCCTGTGGGGGGCCAGGGAGCAGTTCTTC.

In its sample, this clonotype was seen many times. CDR3 bases: TGTGCCAGCAGCTTAGCGCTGGAGGAAACAAAGCAGTTCTTC. Amino acid sequence: CASSLALEETKQFF. The chain is built from TRBV7-2 and TRBJ2-1; a weak D match, TRBD2 (5 bases). Looked up from germline, CDR1 is SGHTA and CDR2 is FQGNSA. Trimming pared 0 bases from V and 11 bases from J, leaving 14 bases between. The CDR3 extends over 14 amino acids. Based on the CDR3 plus reference TRBV7-2 and TRBJ2-1, the full variable domain is GAGVSQSPSNKVTEKGKDVELRCDPISGHTALYWYRQSLGQGLEFLIYFQGNSAPDKSGLPSDRFSAERTGGSVSTLTIQRTQQEDSAVYLCASSLALEETKQFFGPGTRLTVL.

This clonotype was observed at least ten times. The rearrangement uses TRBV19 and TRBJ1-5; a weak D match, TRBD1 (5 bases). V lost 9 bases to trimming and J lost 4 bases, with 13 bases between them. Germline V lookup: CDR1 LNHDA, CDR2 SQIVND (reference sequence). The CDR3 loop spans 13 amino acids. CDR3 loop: CASQDGANQPQHF. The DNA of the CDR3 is TGTGCCAGCCAGGACGGGGCGAATCAGCCCCAGCATTTT.

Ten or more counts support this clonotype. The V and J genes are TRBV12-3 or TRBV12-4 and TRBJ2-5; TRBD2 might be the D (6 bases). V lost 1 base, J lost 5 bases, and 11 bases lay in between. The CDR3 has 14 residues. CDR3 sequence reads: CASSLVGTLETQYF. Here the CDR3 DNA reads TGTGCCAGCAGTTTAGTCGGGACTTTGGAGACCCAGTACTTC.

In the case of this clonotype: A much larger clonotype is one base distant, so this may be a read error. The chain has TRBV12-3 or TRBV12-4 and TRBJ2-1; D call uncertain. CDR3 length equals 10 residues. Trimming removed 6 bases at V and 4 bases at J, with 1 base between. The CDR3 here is CASRYNEQFF. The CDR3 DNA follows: TGTGCCAGCAGGTACAATGAGCAGTTCTTC.

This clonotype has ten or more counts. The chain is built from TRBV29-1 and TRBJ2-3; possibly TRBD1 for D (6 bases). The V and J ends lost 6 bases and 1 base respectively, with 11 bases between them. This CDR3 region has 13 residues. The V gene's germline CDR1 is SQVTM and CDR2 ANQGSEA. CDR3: CSVTGSGTDTQYF. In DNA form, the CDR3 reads TGCAGCGTGACAGGCTCTGGCACAGATACGCAGTATTTT.

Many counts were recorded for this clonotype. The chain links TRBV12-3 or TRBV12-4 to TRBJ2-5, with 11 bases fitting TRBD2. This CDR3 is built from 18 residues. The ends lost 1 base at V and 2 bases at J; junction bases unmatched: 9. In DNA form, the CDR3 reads TGTGCCAGCAGTTTAGGCCTCGGTCTAGCGGGAGGACAAGAGACCCAGTACTTC. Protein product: CASSLGLGLAGGQETQYF.

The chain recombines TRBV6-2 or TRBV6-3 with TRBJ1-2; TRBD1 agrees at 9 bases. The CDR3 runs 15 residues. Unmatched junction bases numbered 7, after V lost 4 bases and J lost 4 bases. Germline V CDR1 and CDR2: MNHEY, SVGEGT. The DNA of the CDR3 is TGTGCCAGCAGTTGGGGGACAGGGAATAGCTATGGCTACACCTTC. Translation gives CASSWGTGNSYGYTF.

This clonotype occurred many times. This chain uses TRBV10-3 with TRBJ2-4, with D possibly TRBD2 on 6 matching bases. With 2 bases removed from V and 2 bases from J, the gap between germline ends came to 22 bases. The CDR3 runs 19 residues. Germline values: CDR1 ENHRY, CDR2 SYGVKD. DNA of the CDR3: TGTGCCATCAGTGAGAGGACTACGGGGTACTCGATGCCCAAAAACATTCAGTACTTC. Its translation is CAISERTTGYSMPKNIQYF.

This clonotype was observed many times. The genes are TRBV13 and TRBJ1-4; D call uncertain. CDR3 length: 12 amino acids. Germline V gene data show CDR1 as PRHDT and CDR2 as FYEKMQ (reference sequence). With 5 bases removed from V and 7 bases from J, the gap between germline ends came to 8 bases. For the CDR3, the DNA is TGTGCCAGCAGCGTCCGGGGTGAAAAACTGTTTTTT. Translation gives CASSVRGEKLFF. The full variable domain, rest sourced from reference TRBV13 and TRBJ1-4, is AAGVIQSPRHLIKEKRETATLKCYPIPRHDTVYWYQQGPGQDPQFLISFYEKMQSDKGSIPDRFSAQQFSDYHSELNMSSLELGDSALYFCASSVRGEKLFFGSGTQLSVL.

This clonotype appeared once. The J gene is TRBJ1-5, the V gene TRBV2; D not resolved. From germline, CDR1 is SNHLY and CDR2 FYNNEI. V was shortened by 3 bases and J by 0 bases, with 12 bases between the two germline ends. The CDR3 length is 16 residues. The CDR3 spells CASSEQTSYSNQPQHF. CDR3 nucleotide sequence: TGTGCCAGCAGTGAGCAGACAAGTTATAGCAATCAGCCCCAGCATTTT.